The 29 T cell receptor beta chains given below trace back to one sample, sequenced in a study of blood T cell repertoires in COVID-19. The assay was immunoSEQ multiplex PCR, and TCRdb's table has in-frame clones only and misses some. Altogether around 72,000 clones are present, roughly 85% being singletons, with the ten largest covering 18%. The sequencing input was peripheral blood. All receptors derive from a woman aged 80 or over with acute or convalescent COVID-19.

This rearrangement joins TRBV5-4 to TRBJ1-2; weak D call: TRBD1 (6 bases). The CDR3 is 14 residues long. Germline values: CDR1 SGHNT, CDR2 YYREEE (reference sequence). V lost 0 bases and J lost 4, with 10 bases in between. DNA of the CDR3: TGTGCCAGCAGCTTGGACAGGGAGTTCTATGGCTACACCTTC. It codes for CASSLDREFYGYTF.

This rearrangement joins TRBV9 to TRBJ2-4; 7 bases are shared with TRBD1. V shed 3 bases, J shed 1 base, and the junction held 10 bases outside the gene matches. The length of the CDR3 is 17 residues. The germline V gene has CDR1 SGDLS and CDR2 YYNGEE. CDR3 loop: CASSAPRQDRAKNIQYF. DNA for the CDR3: TGTGCCAGCAGCGCTCCTCGACAGGACAGGGCCAAAAACATTCAGTACTTC.

Only one count was recorded for this clone. This chain joins TRBV7-2 and TRBJ2-7; 11 bases agree with TRBD1. V lost 4 bases and J lost 2; bases outside the gene matches: 4. In germline, CDR1 is SGHTA, CDR2 FQGNSA. The CDR3 consists of 15 residues. The CDR3 coding sequence is TGTGCCAGCAGCTATACGGGACAGGGGGCCTACGAGCAGTACTTC. This gives the protein CASSYTGQGAYEQYF.

This chain links TRBV24-1 with TRBJ2-1; no definite D call. The V gene's germline CDR1 is KGHDR and CDR2 SFDVKD. Trimming took off 9 bases at V and 5 bases at J, with 34 bases between the two ends. The CDR3 is 20 residues long. CDR3 in amino acids: CATLNVWQPGSTQQHNEQFF. The DNA for the CDR3 is TGTGCCACCCTGAATGTGTGGCAGCCCGGGTCCACTCAGCAACACAATGAGCAGTTCTTC.

The V and J genes are TRBV4-1 and TRBJ1-4, with D possibly TRBD1 on 5 matching bases. V lost 0 bases and J 6 bases, leaving 23 bases between the germline ends. Germline V gene sequence: CDR1 MGHRA, CDR2 YSYEKL. The CDR3 covers 19 residues. The CDR3 nucleotides read TGCGCCAGCAGCCAAGAAGCGGGAGGACGGGGCGAGGGAGATGAAAAACTGTTTTTT. It yields the protein CASSQEAGGRGEGDEKLFF.

V and J are TRBV4-1 and TRBJ1-1; 10 bases map to TRBD1. Germline CDR1 and CDR2: MGHRA and YSYEKL. The CDR3 consists of 19 residues. Losses at the gene ends were 0 bases for V and 0 bases for J; bases not matched to a gene: 10. This chain's CDR3 is CASSQETGQGFSMNTEAFF. In DNA, the CDR3 is TGCGCCAGCAGCCAAGAGACGGGACAGGGGTTTTCGATGAACACTGAAGCTTTCTTT.

The gene calls are TRBV4-1 and TRBJ2-3; 7 bases line up with TRBD2. Losses at the gene ends were 0 bases for V and 3 bases for J; bases not matched to a gene: 9. The CDR3 runs 17 residues. CDR1 is MGHRA, CDR2 YSYEKL, per germline. CDR3 protein: CASSQDLGLAVTDTQYF. The CDR3 region has the DNA TGCGCCAGCAGCCAAGATCTTGGCCTAGCGGTGACAGATACGCAGTATTTT.

The chain joins TRBV5-8 to TRBJ2-2; D remains unclear. V lost 4 bases and J lost 4, with 8 bases in between. This CDR3 contains 13 residues. Germline CDR1 and CDR2: SGHTS and YDEGEE. For the CDR3, the DNA is TGTGCCAGCAGCGAGACTTTCACCGGGGAGCTGTTTTTT. Its protein is CASSETFTGELFF.

The chain recombines TRBV13 with TRBJ2-7; 10 bases map to TRBD2. V gave up 4 bases and J gave up 3 bases; unmatched junction bases: 12. The CDR3 totals 17 residues. Germline lookup yields CDR1 PRHDT and CDR2 FYEKMQ (reference sequence). The CDR3 DNA sequence: TGTGCCAGCAGCTCAGACTCTAGCGGGAGATACGGCTACGAGCAGTACTTC. It encodes CASSSDSSGRYGYEQYF. The full variable domain, in which reference TRBV13 and TRBJ2-7 provide the parts outside the CDR3, is AAGVIQSPRHLIKEKRETATLKCYPIPRHDTVYWYQQGPGQDPQFLISFYEKMQSDKGSIPDRFSAQQFSDYHSELNMSSLELGDSALYFCASSSDSSGRYGYEQYFGPGTRLTVT.

J is TRBJ2-7 and V is TRBV29-1; the match to TRBD1 covers 9 bases. This CDR3 spans 14 amino acids. The germline V gene encodes CDR1 SQVTM and CDR2 ANQGSEA. The V gene end was trimmed by 7 bases and the J gene end by 5 bases; junction bases not matched to a gene: 12. CDR3 nucleotides: TGCAGCGCCCTATCCCCGGGACAGGGAGACGAGCAGTACTTC. It translates to CSALSPGQGDEQYF.

V usage is TRBV19 and J usage is TRBJ2-1; possibly TRBD2 for D (5 bases). V dropped 5 bases and J dropped 6 bases, with 11 bases sitting between them. This CDR3 has 13 residues. The germline CDR1 and CDR2 sequences are LNHDA and SQIVND (reference sequence). CDR3: CASSQLARNEQFF. The CDR3 nucleotides read TGTGCCAGTAGTCAGCTAGCCCGCAATGAGCAGTTCTTC.

This clone was recorded a few times. The chain combines TRBV29-1 with TRBJ2-3; D call uncertain. The V gene's germline CDR1 is SQVTM and CDR2 ANQGSEA. Trimming took off 4 bases at V and 5 bases at J, with 4 bases between the two ends. CDR3 length: 10 amino acids. CDR3: CSVGVDTQYF. Here the CDR3 DNA reads TGCAGCGTTGGAGTAGATACGCAGTATTTT.

The chain links TRBV14 to TRBJ2-1, with 9 bases identical to TRBD2. The CDR3 loop spans 19 amino acids. V trimming: 1 base; J trimming: 4 bases; junction bases outside the gene matches: 14. Germline V gives CDR1 SGHDN, CDR2 FVKESK. CDR3 nucleotide sequence: TGTGCCAGCAGCCAAGGTCGGCTGGCGGGAGGGCCGGGGTACAATGAGCAGTTCTTC. The encoded protein is CASSQGRLAGGPGYNEQFF.

This chain connects TRBV3-1 (or the pseudogene TRBV3-2) to TRBJ1-1; no clear D. CDR3 length: 15 residues. V was pared by 4 bases and J by 3 bases, with 15 bases between. The V gene's germline CDR1 is LGHDT and CDR2 YNNKEL (reference sequence). The CDR3 sequence: CASSRFSGGDTEAFF. The CDR3, as DNA: TGTGCCAGCAGCCGTTTCTCCGGAGGAGACACTGAAGCTTTCTTT.

This clone appeared many times. The chain links TRBV4-2 to TRBJ1-5; 7 bases are a match to TRBD1. The CDR3 has 16 residues. V was clipped by 0 bases and J by 1 base; unmatched bases: 3. CDR1 and CDR2 (germline): LGHNA, YNFKEQ. CDR3 amino acids: CASSQETGISNQPQHF. The CDR3 nucleotides are TGTGCCAGCAGCCAAGAGACAGGGATAAGCAATCAGCCCCAGCATTTT.

The chain links TRBV29-1 to TRBJ2-5; D is perhaps TRBD2 (6 bases). This CDR3 spans 12 amino acids. Looked up from germline, CDR1 is SQVTM and CDR2 is ANQGSEA. V was clipped by 6 bases and J by 3 bases, with 11 bases between them. CDR3 residues: CSVLPGEETQYF. The CDR3 bases are TGCAGCGTCCTGCCGGGGGAAGAGACCCAGTACTTC.

V is TRBV27 and J is TRBJ2-2, with 9 nucleotides matching TRBD2. V lost 6 bases, J lost 4 bases, and 3 bases stayed unmatched. This CDR3 is built from 14 residues. Germline CDR1 is MNHEY and CDR2 is SMNVEV (reference sequence). CDR3 nucleotide sequence: TGTGCCAGCAGGACTAGCGGCCCCACCGGGGAGCTGTTTTTT. Protein sequence: CASRTSGPTGELFF.

V usage is TRBV19 and J usage is TRBJ2-1; tentative D call: TRBD1 (5 bases). The CDR3 runs 14 residues. The V gene's germline CDR1 is LNHDA and CDR2 SQIVND (reference sequence). Trimming cost V 7 bases and J 9 bases, with 19 bases left between them. The CDR3 loop reads CASNGLGTGGEQFF. The CDR3 nucleotides are TGTGCCAGTAACGGATTGGGAACAGGTGGTGAGCAGTTCTTC. The entire variable domain, with the rest obtained from reference TRBV19 and TRBJ2-1, is as follows: DGGITQSPKYLFRKEGQNVTLSCEQNLNHDAMYWYRQDPGQGLRLIYYSQIVNDFQKGDIAEGYSVSREKKESFPLTVTSAQKNPTAFYLCASNGLGTGGEQFFGPGTRLTVL.

CDR3 DNA: TGCAGCGCCCCATCTGGCAGGGGACAAAAGGGCTACACCTTC. Protein sequence: CSAPSGRGQKGYTF. The rearrangement joins TRBV29-1 to TRBJ1-2; maybe TRBD1 (6 bases). This CDR3 is built from 14 residues. The V and J ends lost 7 bases and 8 bases respectively, with 23 bases between them. Germline assignment: CDR1 SQVTM and CDR2 ANQGSEA.

The rearrangement uses TRBV19 and TRBJ2-5; 7 nucleotides agree with TRBD1. The length of the CDR3 is 13 residues. Unmatched junction bases numbered 3, after V lost 3 bases and J lost 5 bases. Germline V gene lookup returns CDR1 LNHDA and CDR2 SQIVND (reference sequence). CDR3 coding DNA: TGTGCCAGTAGTATGGACAGGAGGGAGACCCAGTACTTC. Amino acids: CASSMDRRETQYF.

V usage is TRBV7-2 and J usage is TRBJ1-1, with no clear D. The CDR3 is 14 residues long. The V gene lost 2 bases and the J gene lost 2 bases, with 9 bases spanning the gap. Germline CDR1 SGHTA, CDR2 FQGNSA. The chain's CDR3 is CASSLFQANTEAFF. The DNA for the CDR3 is TGTGCCAGCAGCTTATTCCAGGCCAACACTGAAGCTTTCTTT.

The chain recombines TRBV7-6 with TRBJ2-2, with D possibly being TRBD1 (6 bases). Trimming pared 5 bases from V and 3 bases from J, leaving 10 bases between. CDR3 size: 14 residues. The germline V gene has CDR1 SGHVS and CDR2 FNYEAQ. The CDR3 nucleotides are TGTGCCAGCAGCCCGGGACATCACACCGGGGAGCTGTTTTTT. Its translation: CASSPGHHTGELFF.

The chain couples TRBV6-1 to TRBJ2-5; D perhaps matches TRBD2 (6 bases). This CDR3 spans 15 amino acids. Germline V gives CDR1 MNHNS, CDR2 SASEGT. The V gene lost 0 bases and the J gene lost 4 bases, with 12 bases spanning the gap. CDR3 protein: CASSEAHGGRETQYF. The CDR3 DNA is TGTGCCAGCAGTGAAGCGCACGGGGGAAGAGAGACCCAGTACTTC.

This clone was seen just once. V is TRBV5-1 and J is TRBJ2-2; D unclear. CDR1 and CDR2 from the germline V gene are SGHRS and YFSETQ. The V and J ends lost 6 bases and 4 bases respectively, with 16 bases between them. The CDR3 covers 15 residues. CDR3 sequence reads: CASNRAGASTGELFF. The CDR3 bases are TGCGCCAGCAACCGCGCCGGAGCATCCACCGGGGAGCTGTTTTTT.

The rearrangement links TRBV30 to TRBJ1-1; TRBD1 is a possible D gene (5 bases). The CDR3 covers 18 residues. Trimming removed 1 base from V and 0 bases from J, with 21 bases in between. Per germline, CDR1 GTSNPN and CDR2 SVGIG (reference sequence). CDR3 bases: TGTGCCTGGAGTGCAGGTAACAGGCTTCCCCCCATGAACACTGAAGCTTTCTTT. Protein product: CAWSAGNRLPPMNTEAFF.

J is TRBJ1-3 and V is TRBV29-1; maybe TRBD1 (6 bases). Germline CDR1 reads SQVTM; CDR2 reads ANQGSEA. The CDR3 sequence is 16 residues long. The V end was cut by 0 bases, the J end by 0 bases, with 12 bases between. The chain's CDR3 is CSVEDRDRSSGNTIYF. The DNA for the CDR3 is TGCAGCGTTGAAGATCGAGACAGGAGCTCTGGAAACACCATATATTTT.

This sequence joins TRBV24-1 and TRBJ2-1, with TRBD2 matching 9 bases. Germline V lookup: CDR1 KGHDR, CDR2 SFDVKD. This CDR3 spans 15 amino acids. Trimming took 7 bases from V and 5 from J; bases not matched to a gene: 8. The CDR3 reads CATSPGASGDNEQFF. CDR3 DNA sequence: TGTGCCACCAGCCCGGGAGCTAGCGGGGACAATGAGCAGTTCTTC.

The table lists this clone with a few counts. The V and J genes are TRBV29-1 and TRBJ1-1, with 7 positions matching TRBD1. Germline trimming cut 3 bases from V and 9 bases from J; bases unmatched to any gene: 7. The CDR3 is 12 amino acids. CDR1 and CDR2 from the germline V gene are SQVTM and ANQGSEA. The CDR3 nucleotides are TGCAGCGTTGACGGAGAGGGACAGAAAGCTTTCTTT. Translation: CSVDGEGQKAFF.

This clone was detected ten times or more. The CDR3 DNA sequence: TGTGCCAGCAGCGATAGCGGGAGGGCCTTTGATGAGCAGTTCTTC. Translation: CASSDSGRAFDEQFF. The gene calls are TRBV9 and TRBJ2-1; 11 bases agree with TRBD2. This CDR3 is 15 amino acids long. V was clipped by 3 bases and J by 8 bases; unmatched bases: 7. Germline CDR1 reads SGDLS; CDR2 reads YYNGEE.